This is a list of T cell receptor beta chains from one sample in a study of T cells in Graves' hyperthyroidism and ophthalmopathy. TCRdb itself ran the multiplex PCR reads through MiXCR, one entry per CDR3 protein. The table includes more than 500,000 distinct CDR3 sequences, about 17% detected once. Material: blood. These receptor sequences come from a woman aged 25 to 45 with Graves' hyperthyroidism. Each CDR3 is given with its conserved first and last residue. Each record gives: clone size, V gene, D gene, J gene, CDR3 DNA, CDR3 protein. The D gene is left open where the match is weak. Clone sizes are given selectively: once, few, many, or a class where the clone is expanded.

clone_size: few; v_call: TRBV20-1; d_call: TRBD2; j_call: TRBJ2-1; cdr3_nt: TGCAGTGCTAGGAGACTAGCGGTAAACAATGAGCAGTTCTTC; cdr3_aa: CSARRLAVNNEQFF
clone_size: many; v_call: TRBV18; d_call: NA; j_call: TRBJ1-1; cdr3_nt: TGTGCCAGCTCACCAACCCAGGGGCACACTGAAGCTTTCTTT; cdr3_aa: CASSPTQGHTEAFF
clone_size: many; v_call: TRBV12-3/TRBV12-4; d_call: NA; j_call: TRBJ2-1; cdr3_nt: TGTGCCAGCAGTTCTCCCCCCCACAATGAGCAGTTCTTC; cdr3_aa: CASSSPPHNEQFF
clone_size: many; v_call: TRBV7-2; d_call: TRBD2; j_call: TRBJ2-3; cdr3_nt: TGTGCCAGCAGCACCCCGGAGGTAGCGGGAGGTACGCAGTATTTT; cdr3_aa: CASSTPEVAGGTQYF
clone_size: many; v_call: TRBV2; d_call: NA; j_call: TRBJ2-2; cdr3_nt: TGTGCCAGCAGTGAGAGGGGAACGAACACCGGGGAGCTGTTTTTT; cdr3_aa: CASSERGTNTGELFF
clone_size: few; v_call: TRBV3-1; d_call: NA; j_call: TRBJ2-3; cdr3_nt: TGTGCCAGCGATGGCGGTACTACAGATACGCAGTATTTT; cdr3_aa: CASDGGTTDTQYF
clone_size: NA; v_call: TRBV9; d_call: TRBD2; j_call: TRBJ2-5; cdr3_nt: TGTGCCAGCAGCGTGAGCGGGGCTGACCAAGAGACCCAGTACTTC; cdr3_aa: CASSVSGADQETQYF
clone_size: few; v_call: TRBV3-1; d_call: NA; j_call: TRBJ2-2; cdr3_nt: TGTGCCAGCAGCCTTGGAATGGAATTCCACACCGGGGAGCTGTTTTTT; cdr3_aa: CASSLGMEFHTGELFF
clone_size: NA; v_call: TRBV20-1; d_call: TRBD1; j_call: TRBJ1-6; cdr3_nt: TGCAGTGCCATCCCCGGGACAGGCTATTCACCCCTCCACTTT; cdr3_aa: CSAIPGTGYSPLHF
clone_size: many; v_call: TRBV7-2; d_call: TRBD2; j_call: TRBJ2-2; cdr3_nt: TGTGCCAGCAGCTTAGATTATTCTAGCGGGACGACCGGGGAGCTGTTTTTT; cdr3_aa: CASSLDYSSGTTGELFF
clone_size: many; v_call: TRBV7-6; d_call: NA; j_call: TRBJ2-5; cdr3_nt: TGTGCCAGCAGCTTAGTGTCGGTCCAAGAGACCCAGTACTTC; cdr3_aa: CASSLVSVQETQYF
clone_size: NA; v_call: TRBV13; d_call: NA; j_call: TRBJ2-1; cdr3_nt: TGTGCCAGCAGCACCTCCGACGGCTACAATGAGCAGTTCTTC; cdr3_aa: CASSTSDGYNEQFF
clone_size: NA; v_call: TRBV7-2; d_call: TRBD1; j_call: TRBJ2-1; cdr3_nt: TGTGCCAGCAGCTACAGGGGGCCCAGGAATGAGCAGTTCTTC; cdr3_aa: CASSYRGPRNEQFF
clone_size: NA; v_call: TRBV20-1; d_call: NA; j_call: TRBJ2-7; cdr3_nt: TGCAGTGCTCCTCACGTTCATAACTACGAGCAGTACTTC; cdr3_aa: CSAPHVHNYEQYF
clone_size: few; v_call: TRBV5-1; d_call: NA; j_call: TRBJ1-1; cdr3_nt: TGCGCCAGCAGGAAAGCGGGAATGAACACTGAAGCTTTCTTT; cdr3_aa: CASRKAGMNTEAFF
clone_size: few; v_call: TRBV29-1; d_call: TRBD1; j_call: TRBJ1-4; cdr3_nt: TGCAGCGTACAGGGGCGCACTAATGAAAAACTGTTTTTT; cdr3_aa: CSVQGRTNEKLFF
clone_size: many; v_call: TRBV27; d_call: TRBD1; j_call: TRBJ1-5; cdr3_nt: TGTGCCAGCAGGGACAGGCCGTATCAGCCCCAGCATTTT; cdr3_aa: CASRDRPYQPQHF
clone_size: NA; v_call: TRBV6-4; d_call: TRBD1; j_call: TRBJ2-7; cdr3_nt: TGTGCCAGCAGTTCTGACAGGGGCAGCTCCTACGAGCAGTACTTC; cdr3_aa: CASSSDRGSSYEQYF
clone_size: many; v_call: TRBV7-8; d_call: TRBD1; j_call: TRBJ1-5; cdr3_nt: TGTGCCAGCAGCTTATCAGCCAGGGGGAGCAATCAGCCCCAGCATTTT; cdr3_aa: CASSLSARGSNQPQHF
clone_size: many; v_call: TRBV6-5; d_call: TRBD1; j_call: TRBJ2-3; cdr3_nt: TGTGCCAGCAGTTACTCGAGTCCGGGACAGGGAAACACAGATACGCAGTATTTT; cdr3_aa: CASSYSSPGQGNTDTQYF
clone_size: many; v_call: TRBV7-2; d_call: TRBD2; j_call: TRBJ2-5; cdr3_nt: TGTGCCAGCAGCCCCCGGACACGGGGGGAGGAGACCCAGTACTTC; cdr3_aa: CASSPRTRGEETQYF
clone_size: many; v_call: TRBV7-8; d_call: TRBD1; j_call: TRBJ1-2; cdr3_nt: TGTGCCAGCAGCTGGGACAGGGGGCAGGGCTACACCTTC; cdr3_aa: CASSWDRGQGYTF
clone_size: few; v_call: TRBV14; d_call: NA; j_call: TRBJ1-4; cdr3_nt: TGTGCCAGCAGCCGGGCAGGGACGGATGAAAAACTGTTTTTT; cdr3_aa: CASSRAGTDEKLFF
clone_size: few; v_call: TRBV5-6; d_call: NA; j_call: TRBJ1-2; cdr3_nt: TGTGCCAGCAGCGCTGTACGAGGCTACACCTTC; cdr3_aa: CASSAVRGYTF
clone_size: NA; v_call: TRBV11-3; d_call: NA; j_call: TRBJ2-2; cdr3_nt: TGTGCCAGCAGCCCACCAGGGGATTCCGGGGAGCTGTTTTTT; cdr3_aa: CASSPPGDSGELFF
clone_size: many; v_call: TRBV7-9; d_call: NA; j_call: TRBJ2-7; cdr3_nt: TGTGCCAGCAGCTTAGTGGCAATTTCCGAGCAGTACTTC; cdr3_aa: CASSLVAISEQYF
clone_size: NA; v_call: TRBV5-8; d_call: NA; j_call: TRBJ2-7; cdr3_nt: TGTGCCAGCAGCTCCCGGGACGGGGACTACGAGCAGTACTTC; cdr3_aa: CASSSRDGDYEQYF
clone_size: NA; v_call: TRBV6-2/TRBV6-3; d_call: NA; j_call: TRBJ1-1; cdr3_nt: TGTGCCAGCGTCTCCGGTGAAGCTTTCTTT; cdr3_aa: CASVSGEAFF
clone_size: NA; v_call: TRBV6-6; d_call: NA; j_call: TRBJ2-3; cdr3_nt: TGTGCCAGCAGTTACTCATGGGGGGATACGCAGTATTTT; cdr3_aa: CASSYSWGDTQYF
clone_size: many; v_call: TRBV28; d_call: NA; j_call: TRBJ1-2; cdr3_nt: TGTGCCAGCAGCCCCCTCCCGGAGGCCTATGGCTACACCTTC; cdr3_aa: CASSPLPEAYGYTF
clone_size: many; v_call: TRBV12-3/TRBV12-4; d_call: NA; j_call: TRBJ2-5; cdr3_nt: TGTGCCAGCAGCGGGGTGGAGACCCAGTACTTC; cdr3_aa: CASSGVETQYF
clone_size: many; v_call: TRBV28; d_call: TRBD1; j_call: TRBJ2-7; cdr3_nt: TGTGCCAGCAGTCCACTTGGCACACAGGGGAGAAACTACGAGCAGTACTTC; cdr3_aa: CASSPLGTQGRNYEQYF
clone_size: many; v_call: TRBV13; d_call: TRBD2; j_call: TRBJ2-3; cdr3_nt: TGCGCCAGCAGCTTGGGGCTAGCGGTTAGCACAGATACGCAGTATTTT; cdr3_aa: CASSLGLAVSTDTQYF
clone_size: NA; v_call: TRBV12-3/TRBV12-4; d_call: TRBD2; j_call: TRBJ2-2; cdr3_nt: TGTGCCAGCAGCACTGTGGGACTAGCGGGAGAAACCGGGGAGCTGTTTTTT; cdr3_aa: CASSTVGLAGETGELFF
clone_size: many; v_call: TRBV15; d_call: TRBD1; j_call: TRBJ2-7; cdr3_nt: TGTGCCACCAGCAGAGCGAGGGGACAGGGGAGTTACGAGCAGTACTTC; cdr3_aa: CATSRARGQGSYEQYF
clone_size: many; v_call: TRBV10-3; d_call: TRBD2; j_call: TRBJ2-7; cdr3_nt: TGTGCCATCAGTGATAGCGGGAGGGCCGACTACGAGCAGTACTTC; cdr3_aa: CAISDSGRADYEQYF
clone_size: many; v_call: TRBV5-1; d_call: NA; j_call: TRBJ2-7; cdr3_nt: TGCGCCAGCAACCCCCGGGAGAGCTCCTACGAGCAGTACTTC; cdr3_aa: CASNPRESSYEQYF
clone_size: few; v_call: TRBV6-2/TRBV6-3; d_call: NA; j_call: TRBJ2-7; cdr3_nt: TGTGCCAGCAGTTATTATGGGTACTACGAGCAGTACTTC; cdr3_aa: CASSYYGYYEQYF
clone_size: many; v_call: TRBV6-1; d_call: NA; j_call: TRBJ1-1; cdr3_nt: TGTGCCAGCAGCAAGACGGGGGGTTTGGGCACTGAAGCTTTCTTT; cdr3_aa: CASSKTGGLGTEAFF
clone_size: NA; v_call: TRBV30; d_call: NA; j_call: TRBJ2-3; cdr3_nt: TGTGCCTGGGCCGTCGGACACTCCACAGATACGCAGTATTTT; cdr3_aa: CAWAVGHSTDTQYF
clone_size: NA; v_call: TRBV20-1; d_call: NA; j_call: TRBJ2-7; cdr3_nt: TGCAGTGCTAGAGATCTAGAGTCCTACGAGCAGTACTTC; cdr3_aa: CSARDLESYEQYF
clone_size: few; v_call: TRBV5-1; d_call: TRBD2; j_call: TRBJ2-7; cdr3_nt: TGCGCCAGCAGCACCCCGGGAGGATACGAGCAGTACTTC; cdr3_aa: CASSTPGGYEQYF
clone_size: many; v_call: TRBV7-3; d_call: NA; j_call: TRBJ2-1; cdr3_nt: TGTGCCAGCAGCTTAGGGTCAGGGATAGGGAATGAGCAGTTCTTC; cdr3_aa: CASSLGSGIGNEQFF
clone_size: many; v_call: TRBV7-2; d_call: NA; j_call: TRBJ2-7; cdr3_nt: TGTGCCAGCAGCTTACGAATCAGTCTCGGGAACGAGCAGTACTTC; cdr3_aa: CASSLRISLGNEQYF
clone_size: many; v_call: TRBV11-2; d_call: NA; j_call: TRBJ2-7; cdr3_nt: TGTGCCAGCAGCTCCCATTCCTACGAGCAGTACTTC; cdr3_aa: CASSSHSYEQYF
clone_size: few; v_call: TRBV12-3/TRBV12-4; d_call: NA; j_call: TRBJ1-1; cdr3_nt: TGTGCCAGCAGTTCCCTCCCGGTAGGGGGCACTGAAGCTTTCTTT; cdr3_aa: CASSSLPVGGTEAFF
clone_size: NA; v_call: TRBV13; d_call: NA; j_call: TRBJ2-1; cdr3_nt: TGTGCCAGCAGCCCCCTTAGGGACTTTGAGCAGTTCTTC; cdr3_aa: CASSPLRDFEQFF
clone_size: many; v_call: TRBV7-8; d_call: NA; j_call: TRBJ2-2; cdr3_nt: TGTGCCAGCAGCTTACGGACAGCCGCGAACACCGGGGAGCTGTTTTTT; cdr3_aa: CASSLRTAANTGELFF
clone_size: NA; v_call: TRBV28; d_call: NA; j_call: TRBJ1-3; cdr3_nt: TGTGCCAGCATAACGGGGGGGTCTGGAAACACCATATATTTT; cdr3_aa: CASITGGSGNTIYF
clone_size: NA; v_call: TRBV20-1; d_call: NA; j_call: TRBJ2-7; cdr3_nt: TGCAGTGGGCAGGACTTTTGGACGTACGAGCAGTACTTC; cdr3_aa: CSGQDFWTYEQYF
clone_size: NA; v_call: TRBV7-2; d_call: TRBD2; j_call: TRBJ2-3; cdr3_nt: TGTGCCAGCAGCTTAGTGGGGCTAGCGGGAACGTATACGCAGTATTTT; cdr3_aa: CASSLVGLAGTYTQYF
clone_size: NA; v_call: TRBV5-1; d_call: TRBD1; j_call: TRBJ1-1; cdr3_nt: TGTGCCAGCAGGCCAAACAGGGGGATCGGCACTGAAGCTTTCTTT; cdr3_aa: CASRPNRGIGTEAFF